This is a list of T cell receptor beta chains from one sample in a study of human T cells and chemical hapten exposure. TCRdb recomputed calls from the RACE reads with MiXCR, one row per CDR3 protein. The table lists some 180,000 distinct CDR3 sequences, approximately 20% of them singletons. The sequencing used whole blood, collected in connection with sensitization to the hapten diphenylcyclopropenone (DPC). The receptors were sampled from a woman aged 50 to 65 with alopecia areata. Some clones in this sample may be carry-over from other donors' samples. The CDR3 runs from the conserved cysteine through the conserved F or W. The D gene is left open where the match is weak. Not all rows give a size; the values are once, few, many and, for expanded clones, a class.

clone size,J gene,D gene,V gene,CDR3 protein,CDR3 DNA
few,TRBJ1-1,.,TRBV12-3/TRBV12-4,CASTRVRNTEAFF,TGTGCCAGCACCAGGGTACGGAACACTGAAGCTTTCTTT
.,TRBJ2-7,TRBD1,TRBV20-1,CSARAPRQGSYEQYF,TGCAGTGCTAGGGCCCCTAGACAGGGCTCCTACGAGCAGTACTTC
few,TRBJ1-1,.,TRBV5-5,CASSFGDRTEAFF,TGTGCCAGCAGCTTTGGGGATCGCACTGAAGCTTTCTTT
.,TRBJ1-4,.,TRBV29-1,CSAFGQGDEKLFF,TGCAGCGCCTTCGGCCAGGGAGATGAAAAACTGTTTTTT
many,TRBJ2-1,.,TRBV2,CASSERGGRPQFF,TGTGCCAGCAGTGAAAGGGGGGGACGGCCGCAGTTCTTC
few,TRBJ2-7,TRBD2,TRBV4-1,CASSLLLAAPNEQYF,TGCGCCAGCAGCCTCTTACTAGCGGCTCCTAACGAGCAGTACTTC
few,TRBJ1-1,TRBD1,TRBV2,CASSEQGAEAFF,TGTGCCAGCAGTGAACAGGGGGCTGAAGCTTTCTTT
.,TRBJ2-7,TRBD2,TRBV5-1,CASSPPAASGAYEQYF,TGCGCCAGCAGCCCACCGGCGGCTAGCGGCGCCTACGAGCAGTACTTC
.,TRBJ2-3,TRBD1,TRBV28,CASSFFGQGSDTQYF,TGTGCCAGCAGTTTTTTCGGACAGGGATCAGATACGCAGTATTTT
few,TRBJ1-3,.,TRBV20-1,CSASRAATIYF,TGCAGTGCTAGTCGAGCGGCCACCATATATTTT
few,TRBJ2-1,.,TRBV11-3,CASSFGQYNEQFF,TGTGCCAGCAGCTTCGGACAGTACAATGAGCAGTTCTTC
.,TRBJ2-1,.,TRBV5-1,CASSKTGGGQGDEQFF,TGCGCCAGCAGCAAAACAGGCGGGGGCCAAGGGGATGAGCAGTTCTTC
few,TRBJ1-1,TRBD1,TRBV18,CASSPLWTGGTRDTEAFF,TGTGCCAGCTCACCATTATGGACAGGTGGGACGAGGGACACTGAAGCTTTCTTT
.,TRBJ2-5,TRBD2,TRBV27,CASSRLAGGETQYF,TGTGCCAGCAGCCGACTAGCGGGAGGAGAGACCCAGTACTTC
.,TRBJ2-1,.,TRBV24-1,CATSDLDGAALYNEQFF,TGTGCCACCAGTGACTTGGACGGGGCTGCCCTCTACAATGAGCAGTTCTTC
few,TRBJ2-5,TRBD2,TRBV5-6,CVSSVRVAGAQETQYF,TGTGTCAGCAGCGTGAGGGTAGCGGGAGCCCAAGAGACCCAGTACTTC
.,TRBJ2-7,TRBD2,TRBV20-1,CSAKVPHISGRASYEQYF,TGCAGTGCCAAAGTACCTCATATTAGCGGGAGGGCCTCCTACGAGCAGTACTTC
few,TRBJ2-5,TRBD2,TRBV7-2,CASSAGGRSLARGGTQYF,TGTGCCAGCAGCGCGGGGGGGAGGTCTCTAGCACGAGGAGGGACCCAGTACTTC
.,TRBJ2-5,TRBD2,TRBV5-1,CASSASGTRVETQYF,TGCGCCAGCAGCGCCTCCGGGACTAGGGTAGAGACCCAGTACTTC
few,TRBJ2-3,TRBD2,TRBV5-1,CASSGTSGSTDTQYF,TGCGCCAGCAGCGGAACTAGCGGCTCCACAGATACGCAGTATTTT
few,TRBJ1-5,.,TRBV29-1,CSVGAGGNQPQHF,TGCAGCGTTGGGGCAGGGGGCAATCAGCCCCAGCATTTT
few,TRBJ1-1,.,TRBV6-5,CASTQGSEAFF,TGTGCCAGCACCCAGGGTTCTGAAGCTTTCTTT
few,TRBJ2-7,.,TRBV12-3/TRBV12-4,CASSGLDSFYEQYF,TGTGCCAGCAGTGGCCTAGACAGTTTCTACGAGCAGTACTTC
.,TRBJ2-1,.,TRBV3-1,CASSHRPLIPEQFF,TGTGCCAGCAGCCATCGACCGTTAATCCCTGAGCAGTTCTTC
many,TRBJ2-5,TRBD2,TRBV19,CASTTSGSQETQYF,TGTGCCAGTACCACTAGCGGGTCACAAGAGACCCAGTACTTC
many,TRBJ2-1,.,TRBV10-3,CAITPTLSSRGDEQFF,TGTGCCATCACCCCGACTCTCAGCTCCCGGGGCGATGAGCAGTTCTTC
.,TRBJ1-6,.,TRBV2,CASSESSDRDFGSPLHF,TGTGCCAGCAGTGAGAGTAGCGACAGAGACTTCGGTTCACCCCTCCACTTT
few,TRBJ1-6,.,TRBV20-1,CSARDSLKGGNSPLHF,TGCAGTGCTAGAGATTCCCTCAAAGGGGGGAATTCACCCCTCCACTTT
once,TRBJ2-7,.,TRBV12-3/TRBV12-4,CASSLSRDHYREQYF,TGTGCCAGCAGTTTATCGCGCGACCATTACCGGGAGCAGTACTTC
.,TRBJ2-1,.,TRBV27,CASSSSGHLRDEQFF,.
few,TRBJ2-5,.,TRBV6-6,CASSGLPYGDLYF,TGTGCCAGCAGCGGGCTACCCTATGGGGACCTGTACTTC
.,TRBJ1-2,.,TRBV5-1,CASSSPGQGFNGYTF,TGCGCCAGCAGTTCTCCGGGACAAGGATTCAATGGCTACACCTTC
few,TRBJ2-3,TRBD2,TRBV11-1,CASSLSSGLAGAYGDTQYF,TGTGCCAGCAGCTTATCCTCGGGACTAGCGGGAGCGTACGGAGATACGCAGTATTTT
few,TRBJ1-1,.,TRBV29-1,CSVERMGPPEAFF,TGCAGCGTTGAAAGGATGGGGCCTCCAGAAGCTTTCTTT
few,TRBJ1-6,TRBD1,TRBV28,CASRPRQGKNRHSPLHF,TGTGCCAGCAGACCAAGACAGGGTAAAAACCGCCATTCACCCCTCCACTTT
.,TRBJ1-5,TRBD1,TRBV27,CASSAQGARGQPQHF,TGTGCCAGCAGTGCCCAGGGGGCGAGGGGGCAGCCCCAGCATTTT
.,TRBJ1-1,.,TRBV29-1,CSVENQSPPEAFF,TGCAGCGTTGAAAACCAGTCCCCCCCTGAAGCTTTCTTT
.,TRBJ1-1,TRBD1,TRBV11-1,CASRPGQGRTEAFF,TGTGCCAGCCGCCCGGGACAGGGACGGACTGAAGCTTTCTTT
.,TRBJ1-1,.,TRBV6-7,CASLNAGGNEAFF,TGTGCCAGCCTGAACGCGGGGGGGAATGAAGCTTTCTTT
.,TRBJ1-1,.,TRBV2,CASSEALWGTLNTEAFF,TGTGCCAGCAGTGAAGCGCTCTGGGGTACTCTGAACACTGAAGCTTTCTTT
.,TRBJ2-4,.,TRBV20-1,CSARVVAVVAKNIQYF,TGCAGTGCTAGAGTTGTTGCGGTGGTAGCCAAAAACATTCAGTACTTC
.,TRBJ2-1,.,TRBV24-1,CATSDFPEGSGIQFF,TGTGCCACCAGTGATTTCCCCGAAGGTTCGGGGATACAGTTCTTC
few,TRBJ1-2,.,TRBV7-9,CASSLVVGREETF,TGTGCCAGCAGCTTAGTGGTCGGGAGAGAGGAGACCTTC
few,TRBJ1-1,.,TRBV20-1,CSAGHLVEAFF,TGCAGTGCTGGACACCTAGTTGAAGCTTTCTTT
.,TRBJ1-3,.,TRBV20-1,CSAKTTRRLGGNTIYF,TGCAGTGCAAAGACCACGAGGAGGTTAGGAGGAAACACCATATATTTT
.,TRBJ2-1,TRBD2,TRBV5-1,CASSLGLAGPYNEQFF,TGCGCCAGCAGCTTAGGGCTAGCGGGACCTTACAATGAGCAGTTCTTC
few,TRBJ2-3,.,TRBV4-2,CASSQETRSADTQYF,TGTGCCAGCAGCCAAGAGACTAGATCAGCAGATACGCAGTATTTT
.,TRBJ1-1,.,TRBV5-6,CASTPTGRTEAFF,TGTGCCAGCACCCCGACAGGTAGGACTGAAGCTTTCTTT
.,TRBJ2-2,.,TRBV6-6,CASWGVGSTGELFF,TGTGCCAGCTGGGGCGTCGGAAGCACCGGGGAGCTGTTTTTT
few,TRBJ2-3,TRBD2,TRBV20-1,CSARGLAGVGDTQYF,TGCAGTGCTAGGGGCCTAGCGGGAGTAGGGGATACGCAGTATTTT
.,TRBJ2-7,TRBD2,TRBV12-3/TRBV12-4,CASSFFGLAPREQYF,TGTGCCAGCAGTTTTTTTGGACTAGCTCCTAGAGAGCAGTACTTC
few,TRBJ2-2,.,TRBV5-1,CASRARTGDGGELFF,TGCGCCAGCAGAGCTAGAACGGGGGATGGCGGGGAGCTGTTTTTT
.,TRBJ2-1,.,TRBV12-3/TRBV12-4,CASSLGRFSYNEQFF,TGTGCCAGCAGTTTGGGCCGATTCTCCTACAATGAGCAGTTCTTC
.,TRBJ2-7,TRBD2,TRBV6-5,CASRRGSGDTYEQYF,TGCGCCAGCCGACGGGGTAGCGGGGACACCTACGAGCAGTACTTC